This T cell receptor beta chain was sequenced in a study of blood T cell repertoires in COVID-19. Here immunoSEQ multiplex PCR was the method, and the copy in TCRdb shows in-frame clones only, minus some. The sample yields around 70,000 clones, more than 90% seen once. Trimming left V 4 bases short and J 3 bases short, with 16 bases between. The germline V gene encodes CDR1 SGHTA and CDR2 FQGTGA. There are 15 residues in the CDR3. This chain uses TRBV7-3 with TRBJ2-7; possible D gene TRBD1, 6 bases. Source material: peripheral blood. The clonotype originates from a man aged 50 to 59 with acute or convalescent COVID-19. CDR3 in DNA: TGTGCCAGCAGCTCGAGGGACACCGGCCACTACGAGCAGTACTTC. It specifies CASSSRDTGHYEQYF.